This entry features one T cell receptor (beta chain) sequence. This sample was included in a study of blood T cell repertoires in COVID-19. As for the study in general: The United States, Italy and Spain were the sources of the acute and convalescent COVID-19 samples. T cells, B-cell-depleted T cells, or PBMCs provided the cDNA or gDNA that served as material.

Per the original data handling: Amplification with reference gene primers provided the estimates of nucleated cell counts. The table came from immunoSEQ multiplex PCR; TCRdb's copy has only in-frame clones and leaves some out. That table supplies the V and J calls and clone size; D and trimming were determined from the DNA. Of approximately 250,000 clones detected, 88% appear once; the ten largest clones hold about 1.2%. CDR1 KGHSH and CDR2 LQKENI come from the germline V gene. V shed 3 bases and J 4 bases; nucleotides not matched to a gene: 12. The CDR3 length is 17 residues. This TCR derives from a woman aged 40 to 50 with acute COVID-19. Sequenced material: PBMCs or T cells enriched from blood (not recorded which). The rearrangement links TRBV18 to TRBJ1-3, with TRBD1 identical over 7 bases. CDR3 coding DNA: TGTGCCAGCTCACCTGGGACGACAGGGTTGGGCGGAAACACCATATATTTT. Translation gives CASSPGTTGLGGNTIYF.